Listed below are T cell receptor beta chains from one sample, sequenced in a study of shared clonotypes between healthy human individuals. Repertoires were generated with immunoSEQ multiplex PCR, while TCRdb's copy carries only in-frame clones and drops some. The sample has about 510,000 clones; 70% to 80% are singletons. Sequencing input: PBMCs. The receptor set was obtained from a woman in her thirties or forties in good health. Some clones in this sample may be carry-over from other donors' samples. CDR3s include the opening cysteine and the closing phenylalanine or tryptophan. The order of the fields is CDR3 DNA, CDR3 protein, J gene, V gene, D gene, clone size. A D gene is named only where the DNA matches it firmly. Clone size appears in some rows only: once, few, many, or a class for an expanded clone.

DNA: TGTGCCAGCAGTGAAGTCCCGGGAGGCTACACCTTC
CDR3: CASSEVPGGYTF
J: TRBJ1-2
V: TRBV2
D: -
size: -

DNA: TGTGCCAGCAGCTTGGGTGGGAGGGTCACAGATACGCAGTATTTT
CDR3: CASSLGGRVTDTQYF
J: TRBJ2-3
V: TRBV5-4
D: TRBD2
size: many

DNA: TGTGCCAGCAGCTTAGGGCGGGCAGGCACAGATACGCAGTATTTT
CDR3: CASSLGRAGTDTQYF
J: TRBJ2-3
V: TRBV7-2
D: -
size: -

DNA: TGTGCCAGCAGCCCCCGGACAGGGGAGTACGAGCAGTACTTC
CDR3: CASSPRTGEYEQYF
J: TRBJ2-7
V: TRBV7-8
D: TRBD1
size: -

DNA: TGTGCCAGCAGTGAAGCGGTAGGGACAGGGGCTCGGCAGCCCCAGCATTTT
CDR3: CASSEAVGTGARQPQHF
J: TRBJ1-5
V: TRBV2
D: TRBD1
size: few

DNA: TGCAGCGTTAGAATCGGACTAGCGGGAGATGAGACCCAGTACTTC
CDR3: CSVRIGLAGDETQYF
J: TRBJ2-5
V: TRBV29-1
D: TRBD2
size: -

DNA: TGTGCCTGGAGTGTACGGAGGAAGTCGACCGATACGCAGTATTTT
CDR3: CAWSVRRKSTDTQYF
J: TRBJ2-3
V: TRBV30
D: -
size: -

DNA: TGTGCCAGTAGCCCCTCTAGCGGGAGTACAAGAAATGAGCAGTTCTTC
CDR3: CASSPSSGSTRNEQFF
J: TRBJ2-1
V: TRBV19
D: TRBD2
size: -

DNA: TGTGCCAGTCGGTTGGGCAACTCTTACAATGAGCAGTTCTTC
CDR3: CASRLGNSYNEQFF
J: TRBJ2-1
V: TRBV6-5
D: -
size: -

DNA: TGCGCCAGCAGTGAGTCGGGGACAGGGGGCGGTGAGACCCAGTACTTC
CDR3: CASSESGTGGGETQYF
J: TRBJ2-5
V: TRBV10-2
D: TRBD1
size: -

DNA: TGTGCCAGCAGGCGGGCCGGTGGAAAACTGTTTTTT
CDR3: CASRRAGGKLFF
J: TRBJ1-4
V: TRBV5-5
D: -
size: -

DNA: TGTGCCAGCAGCTTGGCCTGGGGAGATAGCAATCAGCCCCAGCATTTT
CDR3: CASSLAWGDSNQPQHF
J: TRBJ1-5
V: TRBV5-8
D: -
size: once

DNA: TGCGCCAGCAGCCAAGAGGAGACCAGGGGGCTAGGCACCGGGGAGCTGTTTTTT
CDR3: CASSQEETRGLGTGELFF
J: TRBJ2-2
V: TRBV4-3
D: TRBD1
size: -

DNA: TGTGCCAGTAGTACCCGCATCCGGGAGACCCAGTACTTC
CDR3: CASSTRIRETQYF
J: TRBJ2-5
V: TRBV19
D: -
size: -

DNA: TGTGCCAGTAGTTCCGTCAACCCAGGGGGCTGGGTGACAGATACGCAGTATTTT
CDR3: CASSSVNPGGWVTDTQYF
J: TRBJ2-3
V: TRBV19
D: TRBD1
size: -

DNA: TGTGCCAGCAGTTTGAGGGGAGAAAAACTGTTTTTT
CDR3: CASSLRGEKLFF
J: TRBJ1-4
V: TRBV28
D: -
size: -

DNA: TGTGCCAGCAGCTTTACCGGGATGACCTACGAGCAGTACTTC
CDR3: CASSFTGMTYEQYF
J: TRBJ2-7
V: TRBV5-6
D: -
size: -

DNA: TGTGCCAGCAGCCAGGCGGGAGCCCTGGCGTGGGGCTACACCTTC
CDR3: CASSQAGALAWGYTF
J: TRBJ1-2
V: TRBV7-8
D: -
size: -

DNA: TGTGCCAGCAGTCCCAAATCGTTGGGGCCCCAGCATTTT
CDR3: CASSPKSLGPQHF
J: TRBJ1-5
V: TRBV28
D: -
size: -

DNA: TGTGCCAGCAGGGACAGGCGGGGCACTGAAGCTTTCTTT
CDR3: CASRDRRGTEAFF
J: TRBJ1-1
V: TRBV28
D: TRBD1
size: -

DNA: TGTGCCAGCAGCTCCAAAGCGGGGCGCACAGATACGCAGTATTTT
CDR3: CASSSKAGRTDTQYF
J: TRBJ2-3
V: TRBV7-2
D: TRBD2
size: -

DNA: TGCGCCAGCACCGAACCCGGACCAGCGGAGACCCAGTACTTC
CDR3: CASTEPGPAETQYF
J: TRBJ2-5
V: TRBV5-1
D: -
size: -

DNA: TGCGCCAGCTTTGAAGGGTCCTTCTATGGCTACACCTTC
CDR3: CASFEGSFYGYTF
J: TRBJ1-2
V: TRBV5-1
D: -
size: -

DNA: TGTGCCAGCAGTTTAGCGGGAGGTGATACGCAGTATTTT
CDR3: CASSLAGGDTQYF
J: TRBJ2-3
V: TRBV27
D: TRBD2
size: -

DNA: TGTGCCAGCAGTTCATCCGGGACGCAGTCCTGCGAGCAGTACTTC
CDR3: CASSSSGTQSCEQYF
J: TRBJ2-7
V: TRBV6-1
D: -
size: -

DNA: TGCGCCAGCAGTGAGCAGAGTTTGGGGACAGATACGCAGTATTTT
CDR3: CASSEQSLGTDTQYF
J: TRBJ2-3
V: TRBV10-2
D: -
size: -

DNA: TGTGCCGCCGGGACAGGGACGTACACAGATACGCAGTATTTT
CDR3: CAAGTGTYTDTQYF
J: TRBJ2-3
V: TRBV10-3
D: TRBD1
size: few